Shown below are 13 T cell receptor beta chains from a single sample sequenced in a study of blood T cell repertoires in COVID-19 (dated by TCRdb to 2018 to 2021). Library preparation was by the immunoSEQ multiplex PCR assay. TCRdb retrieved this table from immuneACCESS and kept in-frame rearrangements only. Not all clones are present; in checked studies, unresolved V genes account for under half, and no reason is known for the remainder. This sample holds 300,000 to 400,000 clones; 75% to 90% were observed only once. The ten largest clonotypes hold approximately 1% of the sample. The sample taken for sequencing was PBMCs or T cells enriched from blood (not recorded which). The receptors were sampled from a young man who had recovered from COVID-19.

The J gene is TRBJ2-3, the V gene TRBV21-1; no DNA check was done on the table's D call, TRBD1. TRBV21-1 is given as a pseudogene. The CDR3 sequence is 15 residues long. The CDR3, as DNA: TGTGCCAGCAGCGAGCAGGGACAGCCTACAGATACGCAGTATTTT. Translated, it gives CASSEQGQPTDTQYF.

The V call is TRBV7-9, the J call TRBJ1-1; D not resolved. V was clipped by 2 bases and J by 1 base, with 11 bases between them. The CDR3 covers 15 residues. The germline V gene encodes CDR1 SEHNR and CDR2 FQNEAQ (reference sequence). As DNA, the CDR3 is TGTGCCAGCAGCTTAAACGAGGGCAGGAACACTGAAGCTTTCTTT. Translating it yields CASSLNEGRNTEAFF.

In this sample, this clone turned up a few times. The chain combines TRBV14 with TRBJ1-1; 8 nucleotides agree with TRBD1. J lost 8 bases, V lost 0 bases, and 2 bases had no gene match. CDR1 is SGHDN, CDR2 FVKESK, per germline. This CDR3 has 13 amino acids. The CDR3 here is CASSQDQGAEAFF. The CDR3 region has the DNA TGTGCCAGCAGCCAAGATCAGGGGGCGGAAGCTTTCTTT.

This clone was recorded once. This chain uses TRBV7-8 with TRBJ1-2; D remains unclear. This CDR3 is built from 14 residues. Trimming shortened V by 5 bases and J by 8 bases, and 18 bases separated the two germline ends. CDR1 is SGHVS, CDR2 FQNEAQ, per germline. CDR3 sequence: CASSPAAGFRGYTF. In nucleotides, the CDR3 is TGTGCCAGCAGCCCCGCAGCCGGGTTTAGAGGCTACACCTTC.

The J gene is TRBJ2-3, the V gene TRBV11-1; D possibly corresponds to TRBD2 (6 bases). Looked up from germline, CDR1 is SGHAT and CDR2 is FQDESV (reference sequence). V shed 4 bases and J shed 5 bases, with 16 bases lying between them. The CDR3 has 15 amino acids. CDR3 sequence: CASSSIGTSGDTQYF. CDR3 nucleotides: TGTGCCAGCAGCTCAATCGGGACTTCGGGAGATACGCAGTATTTT. The full variable domain, rest sourced from reference TRBV11-1 and TRBJ2-3, is EAEVAQSPRYKITEKSQAVAFWCDPISGHATLYWYRQILGQGPELLVQFQDESVVDDSQLPKDRFSAERLKGVDSTLKIQPAELGDSAMYLCASSSIGTSGDTQYFGPGTRLTVL.

This clone was found a few times. The chain has TRBV5-4 and TRBJ2-7; TRBD2 aligns across 7 bases. J was trimmed by 0 bases and V by 0 bases; bases with no gene match: 3. This CDR3 is 15 amino acids long. Germline assignment: CDR1 SGHNT and CDR2 YYREEE (reference sequence). CDR3 in DNA: TGTGCCAGCAGCTTGGACGGGGGGAGCTCCTACGAGCAGTACTTC. This sequence encodes CASSLDGGSSYEQYF.

The chain combines TRBV19 with TRBJ2-1; 9 bases map to TRBD2. Unmatched junction bases numbered 9, after V lost 5 bases and J lost 4 bases. The CDR3 contains 16 residues. In germline, CDR1 is LNHDA, CDR2 SQIVND (reference sequence). This chain's CDR3 is CASSWSSGVLYNEQFF. CDR3 bases: TGTGCCAGTAGTTGGTCTAGCGGGGTATTATACAATGAGCAGTTCTTC.

The V call is TRBV7-9, the J call TRBJ1-3, with 7 bases lining up with TRBD1. The V and J ends lost 5 bases and 1 base, in that order; junction bases with no gene match: 5. CDR1 SEHNR and CDR2 FQNEAQ come from the germline V gene (reference sequence). The CDR3 has 15 amino acids. The CDR3 DNA is TGTGCCAGCAGCCTTTCGACAGGGTCTGGAAACACCATATATTTT. Its translation is CASSLSTGSGNTIYF.

The J gene is TRBJ2-6, the V gene TRBV6-5, with D unclear. The V and J ends lost 8 bases and 0 bases respectively, with 8 bases between them. This CDR3 is 14 amino acids long. Germline assignment: CDR1 MNHEY and CDR2 SVGAGI. CDR3 in amino acids: CASQRSSGANVLTF. In DNA form, the CDR3 reads TGTGCCAGCCAAAGGAGCTCTGGGGCCAACGTCCTGACTTTC.

The chain links TRBV5-1 to TRBJ1-3; the D gene is possibly TRBD1 (5 bases). CDR1 and CDR2 (germline): SGHRS, YFSETQ. Trimming removed 2 bases at V and 0 bases at J, with 9 bases between. CDR3 length equals 15 residues. This chain's CDR3 is CASSLRGSSGNTIYF. The CDR3 DNA follows: TGCGCCAGCAGCTTAAGGGGAAGCTCTGGAAACACCATATATTTT.

CDR3 protein: CASTQQDQYNEQFF. Written as DNA, the CDR3 is TGTGCCAGCACCCAACAGGACCAATACAATGAGCAGTTCTTC. The rearrangement uses TRBV27 and TRBJ2-1; D may be TRBD1 (5 bases). Germline V CDR1 and CDR2: MNHEY, SMNVEV (reference sequence). CDR3 size: 14 residues. V gave up 7 bases and J gave up 4 bases, with 14 bases separating them.

Remarks on this clone: The same CDR3 arises from other DNA sequences in this sample as well. The chain recombines TRBV3-1 (or the pseudogene TRBV3-2) with TRBJ1-2, with unresolved D. CDR1 LGHDT and CDR2 YNNKEL come from the germline V gene (reference sequence). The ends were cut back, 1 base at V and 4 bases at J, with 7 bases in the middle. The CDR3 contains 13 residues. The CDR3: CASSQGTVYGYTF. The CDR3 DNA sequence: TGTGCCAGCAGCCAAGGAACGGTCTATGGCTACACCTTC.

The chain employs TRBV7-9 and TRBJ2-7, with TRBD1 matching over 7 bases. This CDR3 is 11 amino acids long. Germline values: CDR1 SEHNR, CDR2 FQNEAQ (reference sequence). J gave up 7 bases and V 5 bases, and 2 bases lay outside the gene matches. This chain's CDR3 is CASSTDREQYF. CDR3 nucleotide sequence: TGTGCCAGCAGCACGGACAGGGAGCAGTACTTC. Supplemented by reference TRBV7-9 and TRBJ2-7, the full variable domain reads DTGVSQNPRHKITKRGQNVTFRCDPISEHNRLYWYRQTLGQGPEFLTYFQNEAQLEKSRLLSDRFSAERPKGSFSTLEIQRTEQGDSAMYLCASSTDREQYFGPGTRLTVT.